A selection of T cell receptor beta chains follows, all from one sample in a study of identical twins. TCRdb redid the calling of the 5' RACE reads with MiXCR, one entry per CDR3 protein. This table holds around 490,000 distinct CDR3 sequences, roughly an eighth found once. These data are also associated with another study on yellow fever vaccine responses in identical twins.

The specimen was CD4+ T cells sorted from blood. The receptors stem from a young woman in good health. Each CDR3 is given with its conserved first and last residue. D genes are given only for firm matches. Clone size, where shown, is once, few, many, or a class for clones that have expanded.

size	V	length	D	J	DNA	CDR3
-	TRBV12-3/TRBV12-4	15	-	TRBJ2-7	TGTGCCAGCAGTTCAGCCTCTCAGGGGCGGAACGAGCAGTACTTC	CASSSASQGRNEQYF
-	TRBV15	19	TRBD2	TRBJ2-2	TGTGCCACCAGCGGACTCCTTCAGCGGGGGGTGGCGAACACCGGGGAGCTGTTTTTT	CATSGLLQRGVANTGELFF
-	TRBV5-1	14	TRBD1	TRBJ1-1	TGCGCCAGCAGCTCGGGAGGGGGCCGGGCTGAAGCTTTCTTT	CASSSGGGRAEAFF
few	TRBV7-8	11	-	TRBJ2-1	TGTGCCAGCAGCTTAGTGATTGAGCAGTTCTTC	CASSLVIEQFF
few	TRBV12-3/TRBV12-4	15	TRBD2	TRBJ2-2	TGTGCCAGCAGTAGGCTAGCGGGTGGCACCGGGGAGCTGTTTTTT	CASSRLAGGTGELFF
-	TRBV2	12	-	TRBJ2-4	TGTGCCAGCAGTGTAGCCAAAAACATTCAGTACTTC	CASSVAKNIQYF
few	TRBV5-1	17	TRBD1	TRBJ2-2	TGCGCCAGCAGCATCACAGGGGGCAGTAAGAACACCGGGGAGCTGTTTTTT	CASSITGGSKNTGELFF
many	TRBV12-3/TRBV12-4	17	-	TRBJ2-7	TGTGCCAGCGCACGGCGAGGGGGGCAGGGAAGTTCCTACGAGCAGTACTTC	CASARRGGQGSSYEQYF
-	TRBV20-1	13	TRBD2	TRBJ2-3	TGCAGTGCTAGATCGGGACTAGTGGATACGCAGTATTTT	CSARSGLVDTQYF
many	TRBV5-1	15	TRBD2	TRBJ2-1	TGCGCCAGCAGCTTGTTTACTAGCGGCGACAATGAGCAGTTCTTC	CASSLFTSGDNEQFF